These 18 T cell receptor beta chains were all obtained from the same sample, sequenced in a study of blood T cell repertoires in COVID-19. Assay used: immunoSEQ multiplex PCR; TCRdb lists only in-frame clones, some missing. The sample gives about 70,000 clones, roughly 86% of which show up once; 10% to 15% is in the top ten. The specimen was peripheral blood. Receptors originate from a human donor in a cohort sampled during active COVID-19.

Of note for this clone: The same CDR3 arises from other DNA sequences in this sample as well. This chain uses TRBV5-6 with TRBJ1-1, with TRBD1 identical over 7 bases. The germline gives CDR1 SGHDT, CDR2 YYEEEE. The V gene end was trimmed by 2 bases and the J gene end by 3 bases; junction bases not matched to a gene: 4. The CDR3 has 14 amino acids. CDR3 bases: TGTGCCAGCAGCTTCGGGCAGGGGGACACTGAAGCTTTCTTT. It yields the protein CASSFGQGDTEAFF.

This chain connects TRBV15 to TRBJ1-2; 7 positions match TRBD1. Germline V CDR1 and CDR2: LNHNV, YYDKDF (reference sequence). Trimming at V came to 0 bases and at J to 4 bases, leaving 2 bases not matched to a gene. The CDR3 sequence is 14 residues long. DNA for the CDR3: TGTGCCACCAGCAGAGATGCAGGGGGCTATGGCTACACCTTC. Translation gives CATSRDAGGYGYTF.

The chain joins TRBV5-1 to TRBJ1-3; TRBD1 matches 7 bases. Germline-derived CDR1 and CDR2 are SGHRS and YFSETQ. With V trimmed by 4 bases and J by 4 bases, 11 bases remained unmatched. This CDR3 has 16 amino acids. The CDR3: CASSEPQTGTGNTIYF. The CDR3 DNA follows: TGCGCCAGCAGCGAACCCCAGACAGGGACGGGAAACACCATATATTTT.

On this clone itself: Distinct nucleotide sequences in the sample also encode this CDR3. The rearrangement links TRBV11-2 to TRBJ1-4; possible D gene TRBD1, 5 bases. Germline V gene data show CDR1 as SGHAT and CDR2 as FQNNGV. This CDR3 has 15 amino acids. V was clipped by 5 bases and J by 8 bases, with 18 bases between them. The CDR3 DNA sequence: TGTGCCAGCAGCCCGCGGGGTATTAGGGACGAAAAACTGTTTTTT. It translates to CASSPRGIRDEKLFF.

The chain carries TRBV2 and TRBJ1-2; no definite D call. CDR3 length: 13 residues. Trimming removed 2 bases from V and 11 bases from J, with 15 bases in between. Germline CDR1 reads SNHLY; CDR2 reads FYNNEI. The CDR3 sequence is CASSEWVSVAYTF. DNA of the CDR3: TGTGCCAGCAGTGAATGGGTCAGCGTCGCGTACACCTTC.

The chain uses TRBV21-1 and TRBJ2-7; the table's D call of TRBD1 was not tested on the DNA. TRBV21-1 represents a pseudogene. The CDR3 has 13 residues. The chain's CDR3 is CARADRTLDEQYF. The CDR3 nucleotides read TGTGCACGAGCGGACAGGACCCTCGACGAGCAGTACTTC.

This chain joins TRBV5-1 and TRBJ2-5; D is undetermined. Trimming pared 4 bases from V and 1 base from J, leaving 8 bases between. The germline CDR1 and CDR2 sequences are SGHRS and YFSETQ. The length of the CDR3 is 13 residues. The CDR3 nucleotides are TGCGCCAGCAGCATGGGCAGCCAAGAGACCCAGTACTTC. This translates into CASSMGSQETQYF.

V and J are TRBV7-2 and TRBJ2-5; 7 positions match TRBD2. Germline assignment: CDR1 SGHTA and CDR2 FQGNSA. The CDR3 runs to 15 residues. The J segment lost 0 bases and the V segment lost 0 bases, leaving 1 base of the junction unmatched. The chain's CDR3 is CASSLAGGNQETQYF. CDR3 nucleotide sequence: TGTGCCAGCAGCTTAGCGGGGGGGAACCAAGAGACCCAGTACTTC.

This clone came up once. The J gene is TRBJ2-3, the V gene TRBV5-4; 11 nucleotides align to TRBD2. This CDR3 region has 15 residues. V trimming: 5 bases; J trimming: 6 bases; junction bases outside the gene matches: 8. Germline assignment: CDR1 SGHNT and CDR2 YYREEE (reference sequence). The DNA for the CDR3 is TGTGCCAGCAGTTCGCCTAGCGGGGGGCGCGATACGCAGTATTTT. The encoded protein is CASSSPSGGRDTQYF.

This clone has a handful of counts. The chain employs TRBV12-3 or TRBV12-4 and TRBJ2-2; unclear D gene. Trimming took 8 bases from V and 1 from J, leaving 8 bases between them. There are 13 residues in the CDR3. The CDR3 spells CASLAGNTGELFF. The CDR3 DNA reads as TGTGCCAGCTTGGCAGGGAACACCGGGGAGCTGTTTTTT.

V gene TRBV7-9 combines with J gene TRBJ2-7; D is ambiguous. The CDR3 length is 15 residues. The V end lost 1 base, the J end lost 2 bases, and 12 bases lay between the germline ends. CDR1 is SEHNR and CDR2 is FQNEAQ in the germline V gene (reference sequence). CDR3: CASSLGEKAAYEQYF. The CDR3 DNA sequence: TGTGCCAGCAGCTTAGGCGAGAAAGCCGCCTACGAGCAGTACTTC. Variable domain in full (rest from reference TRBV7-9 and TRBJ2-7): DTGVSQNPRHKITKRGQNVTFRCDPISEHNRLYWYRQTLGQGPEFLTYFQNEAQLEKSRLLSDRFSAERPKGSFSTLEIQRTEQGDSAMYLCASSLGEKAAYEQYFGPGTRLTVT.

This clone came up once. This chain uses TRBV6-2 or TRBV6-3 with TRBJ2-7, with D hard to call. CDR3 size: 13 residues. The germline gives CDR1 MNHEY, CDR2 SVGEGT. Trimming left V 6 bases short and J 7 bases short, with 16 bases between. The CDR3 coding sequence is TGTGCCAGCAGCCGACGACCAGCCGGGGAGCAGTACTTC. Its translation is CASSRRPAGEQYF.

The chain uses TRBV9 and TRBJ1-2; no firm D call. CDR3 length equals 14 residues. The V and J ends lost 7 bases and 3 bases respectively, with 16 bases between them. From germline, CDR1 is SGDLS and CDR2 YYNGEE. This CDR3 reads CASSPVGYHYGYTF. DNA for the CDR3: TGTGCCAGCTCCCCCGTGGGCTACCACTATGGCTACACCTTC.

This clone has only one observation. CDR3 nucleotide sequence: TGTGCCAGCAGGGAGACAGGGAGTCCCACAGATACGCAGTATTTT. Amino acids: CASRETGSPTDTQYF. This chain joins TRBV2 and TRBJ2-3; 7 bases are a match to TRBD1. The CDR3 spans 15 residues. Trimming at V came to 6 bases and at J to 2 bases, leaving 8 bases not matched to a gene. Germline CDR1 SNHLY, CDR2 FYNNEI.

In its sample, this clone was seen once. The V gene is TRBV19, the J gene TRBJ2-5, with D possibly matching TRBD2 (5 bases). CDR1 is LNHDA, CDR2 SQIVND, per germline (reference sequence). The CDR3 extends over 13 amino acids. V was trimmed by 5 bases and J by 2 bases, leaving 9 bases between them. The CDR3, as DNA: TGTGCCAGTAGTGCACGGGATCAAGAGACCCAGTACTTC. Amino acids: CASSARDQETQYF.

The rearrangement links TRBV5-8 to TRBJ1-5, with TRBD1 matching 9 bases. Per germline, CDR1 SGHTS and CDR2 YDEGEE. The V segment lost 1 base and the J segment 2 bases; nucleotides outside the gene matches: 7. The CDR3 spans 17 residues. The DNA for the CDR3 is TGTGCCAGCAGCTTGCACAGGGGGCCTCAAGGCAATCAGCCCCAGCATTTT. It encodes CASSLHRGPQGNQPQHF.

This chain joins TRBV5-1 and TRBJ1-2; a weak D match, TRBD1 (6 bases). Trimming shortened V by 4 bases and J by 4 bases, and 17 bases separated the two germline ends. From germline, CDR1 is SGHRS and CDR2 YFSETQ. The CDR3 length is 15 residues. The CDR3 bases are TGCGCCAGCAGCGCAACAGGGTACGGAGGCTATGGCTACACCTTC. Residues: CASSATGYGGYGYTF.

The chain carries TRBV9 and TRBJ2-3; D might be TRBD1 (7 bases). Germline lookup yields CDR1 SGDLS and CDR2 YYNGEE. Trimming left V 4 bases short and J 3 bases short, with 18 bases between. This CDR3 is built from 16 residues. The CDR3 reads CASSPVPTGRTDTQYF. In DNA form, the CDR3 reads TGTGCCAGCAGCCCTGTTCCGACAGGGAGGACAGATACGCAGTATTTT. Full variable domain (rest looked up from reference TRBV9 and TRBJ2-3): DSGVTQTPKHLITATGQRVTLRCSPRSGDLSVYWYQQSLDQGLQFLIQYYNGEERAKGNILERFSAQQFPDLHSELNLSSLELGDSALYFCASSPVPTGRTDTQYFGPGTRLTVL.